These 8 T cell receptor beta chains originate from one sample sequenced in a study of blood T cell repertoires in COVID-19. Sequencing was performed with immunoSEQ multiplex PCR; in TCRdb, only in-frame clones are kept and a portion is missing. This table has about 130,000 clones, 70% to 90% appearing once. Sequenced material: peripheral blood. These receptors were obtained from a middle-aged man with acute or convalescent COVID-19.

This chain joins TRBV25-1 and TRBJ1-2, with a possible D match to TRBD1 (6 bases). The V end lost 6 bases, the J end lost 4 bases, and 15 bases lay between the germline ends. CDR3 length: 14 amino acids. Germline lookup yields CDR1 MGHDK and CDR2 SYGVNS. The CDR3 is CASSPFDRSYGYTF. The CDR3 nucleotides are TGTGCCAGCAGCCCCTTCGACAGGAGCTATGGCTACACCTTC.

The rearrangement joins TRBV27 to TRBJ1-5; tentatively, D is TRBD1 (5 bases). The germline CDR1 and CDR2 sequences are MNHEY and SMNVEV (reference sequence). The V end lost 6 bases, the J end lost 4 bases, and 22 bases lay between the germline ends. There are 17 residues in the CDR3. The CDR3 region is CASSPLWGGEGNQPQHF. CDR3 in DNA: TGTGCCAGCAGCCCTCTCTGGGGGGGGGAAGGGAATCAGCCCCAGCATTTT.

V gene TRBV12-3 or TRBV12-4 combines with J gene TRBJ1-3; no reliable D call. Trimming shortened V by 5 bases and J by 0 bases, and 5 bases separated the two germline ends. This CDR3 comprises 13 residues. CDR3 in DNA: TGTGCCAGCAGTCAGAACTCTGGAAACACCATATATTTT. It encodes CASSQNSGNTIYF.

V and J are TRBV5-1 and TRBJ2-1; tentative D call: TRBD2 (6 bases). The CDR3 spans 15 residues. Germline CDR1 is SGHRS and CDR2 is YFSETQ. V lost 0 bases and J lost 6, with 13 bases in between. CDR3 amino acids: CASSLDAGSGNEQFF. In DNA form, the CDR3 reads TGCGCCAGCAGCTTGGATGCGGGGAGTGGCAATGAGCAGTTCTTC.

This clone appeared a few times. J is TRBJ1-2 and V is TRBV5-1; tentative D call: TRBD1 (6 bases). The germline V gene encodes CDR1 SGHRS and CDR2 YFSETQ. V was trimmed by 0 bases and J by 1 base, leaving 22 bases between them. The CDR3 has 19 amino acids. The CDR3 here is CASSLALASLGALNYGYTF. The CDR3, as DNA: TGCGCCAGCAGCTTGGCCTTAGCCTCCTTGGGGGCGCTTAACTATGGCTACACCTTC. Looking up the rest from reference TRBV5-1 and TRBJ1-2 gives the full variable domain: KAGVTQTPRYLIKTRGQQVTLSCSPISGHRSVSWYQQTPGQGLQFLFEYFSETQRNKGNFPGRFSGRQFSNSRSEMNVSTLELGDSALYLCASSLALASLGALNYGYTFGSGTRLTVV.

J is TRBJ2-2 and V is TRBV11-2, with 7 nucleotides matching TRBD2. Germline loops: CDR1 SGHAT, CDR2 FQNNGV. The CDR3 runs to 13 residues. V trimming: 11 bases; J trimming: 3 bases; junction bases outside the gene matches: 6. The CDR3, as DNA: TGTGCCGAGGCGGGAGCTTACACCGGGGAGCTGTTTTTT. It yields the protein CAEAGAYTGELFF. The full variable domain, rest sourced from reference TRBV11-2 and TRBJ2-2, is EAGVAQSPRYKIIEKRQSVAFWCNPISGHATLYWYQQILGQGPKLLIQFQNNGVVDDSQLPKDRFSAERLKGVDSTLKIQPAKLEDSAVYLCAEAGAYTGELFFGEGSRLTVL.

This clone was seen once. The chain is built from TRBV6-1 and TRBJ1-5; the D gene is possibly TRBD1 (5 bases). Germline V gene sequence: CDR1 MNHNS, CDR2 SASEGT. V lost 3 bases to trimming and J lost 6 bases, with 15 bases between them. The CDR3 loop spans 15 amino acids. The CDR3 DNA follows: TGTGCCAGCAGTGATCCAGTCCCGGGGGGTCAGCCCCAGCATTTT. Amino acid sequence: CASSDPVPGGQPQHF.

The CDR3 nucleotides read TGTGCCACCAGTGACCCTGGGACTAGCGGGAGTAGGCGCTCCTACAATGAGCAGTTCTTC. This codes for CATSDPGTSGSRRSYNEQFF. V gene TRBV24-1 combines with J gene TRBJ2-1, with TRBD2 matching 14 bases. With V trimmed by 4 bases and J by 0 bases, 10 bases remained unmatched. Germline V gives CDR1 KGHDR, CDR2 SFDVKD. The CDR3 extends over 20 amino acids.